This TCR beta chain was recorded in a study of T cell changes during pregnancy in multiple sclerosis. Sequencing was performed with immunoSEQ multiplex PCR; in TCRdb, only in-frame clones are kept and a portion is missing. Here the sample spans some 66,000 clones, 90% to 95% being singletons. Germline values: CDR1 ENHRY, CDR2 SYGVKD. The CDR3 is made up of 13 amino acids. V lost 0 bases to trimming and J lost 4 bases, with 7 bases between them. Comments on this clone: The identical CDR3 is also encoded by other nucleotide sequences in the sample.

The sample in question was CD8+ T cells from peripheral blood mononuclear cells, obtained before pregnancy. The TCR originated in a female donor with multiple sclerosis, enrolled in a pregnancy study. The rearrangement links TRBV10-3 to TRBJ2-7; a weak D match, TRBD1 (6 bases). The CDR3 sequence is CAISESGAYEQYF. The CDR3 DNA reads as TGTGCCATCAGTGAGTCGGGGGCGTACGAGCAGTACTTC.